The 3 T cell receptor beta chains below all came from one sample that was sequenced in a study of blood T cell repertoires in COVID-19. The table came from immunoSEQ multiplex PCR; TCRdb's copy has only in-frame clones and leaves some out. The sample holds a few hundred thousand clones, roughly 90% seen once. Sequenced sample: PBMCs or T cells enriched from blood (not recorded which). The source of these receptors is a man between 25 and 39 years old who had been exposed to COVID-19.

This sequence joins TRBV7-2 and TRBJ2-7; TRBD1 might be the D (6 bases). V lost 1 base and J 7 bases, leaving 11 bases between the germline ends. CDR1 and CDR2 (germline): SGHTA, FQGNSA. This CDR3 region has 13 residues. The CDR3 loop is CASSLGRGREQYF. For the CDR3, the DNA is TGTGCCAGCAGCTTAGGCAGGGGTCGGGAGCAGTACTTC.

The chain recombines TRBV3-1 (or the pseudogene TRBV3-2) with TRBJ1-1; D might be TRBD1 (5 bases). Germline values: CDR1 LGHDT, CDR2 YNNKEL (reference sequence). V was trimmed by 4 bases and J by 4 bases, leaving 7 bases between them. This CDR3 spans 12 amino acids. The CDR3 protein is CASSRTFTEAFF. DNA for the CDR3: TGTGCCAGCAGCCGGACATTCACTGAAGCTTTCTTT.

V usage is TRBV21-1 and J usage is TRBJ1-4. TRBV21-1 is termed a pseudogene. The CDR3 extends over 17 amino acids. CDR3 loop: CASRVALGEGTNEKLFF. The DNA of the CDR3 is TGTGCCAGCAGGGTAGCGTTAGGGGAGGGAACTAATGAAAAACTGTTTTTT.